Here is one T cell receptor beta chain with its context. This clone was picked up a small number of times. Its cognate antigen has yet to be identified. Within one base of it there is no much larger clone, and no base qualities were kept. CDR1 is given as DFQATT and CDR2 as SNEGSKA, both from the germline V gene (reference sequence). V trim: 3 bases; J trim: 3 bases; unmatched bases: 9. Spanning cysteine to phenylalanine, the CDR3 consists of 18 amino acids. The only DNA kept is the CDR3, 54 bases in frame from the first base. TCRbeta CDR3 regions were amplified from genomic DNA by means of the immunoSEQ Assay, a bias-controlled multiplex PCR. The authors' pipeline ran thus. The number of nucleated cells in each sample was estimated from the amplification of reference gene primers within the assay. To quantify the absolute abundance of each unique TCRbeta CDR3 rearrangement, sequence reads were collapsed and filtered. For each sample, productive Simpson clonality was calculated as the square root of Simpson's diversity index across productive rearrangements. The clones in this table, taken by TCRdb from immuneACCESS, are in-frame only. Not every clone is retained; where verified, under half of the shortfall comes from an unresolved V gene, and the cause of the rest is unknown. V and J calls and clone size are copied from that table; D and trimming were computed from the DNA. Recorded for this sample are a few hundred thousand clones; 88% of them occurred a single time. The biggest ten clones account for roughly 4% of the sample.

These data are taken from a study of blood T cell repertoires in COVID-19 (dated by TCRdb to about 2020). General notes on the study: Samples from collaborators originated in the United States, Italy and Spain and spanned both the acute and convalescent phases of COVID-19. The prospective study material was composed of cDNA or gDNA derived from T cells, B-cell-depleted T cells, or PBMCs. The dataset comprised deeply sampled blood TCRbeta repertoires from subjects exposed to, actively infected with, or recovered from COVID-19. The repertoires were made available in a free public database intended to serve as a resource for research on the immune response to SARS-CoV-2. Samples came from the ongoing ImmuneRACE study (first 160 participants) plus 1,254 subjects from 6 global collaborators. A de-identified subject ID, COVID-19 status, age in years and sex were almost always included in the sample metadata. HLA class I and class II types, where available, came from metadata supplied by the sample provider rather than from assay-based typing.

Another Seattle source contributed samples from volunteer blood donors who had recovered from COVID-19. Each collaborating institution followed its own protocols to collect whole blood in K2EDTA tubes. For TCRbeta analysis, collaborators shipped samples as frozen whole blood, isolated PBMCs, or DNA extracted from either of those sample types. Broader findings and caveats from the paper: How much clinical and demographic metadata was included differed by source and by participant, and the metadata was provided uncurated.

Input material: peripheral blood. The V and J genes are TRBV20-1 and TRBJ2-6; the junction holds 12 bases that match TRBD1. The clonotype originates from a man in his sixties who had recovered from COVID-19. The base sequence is TGCAGTGCTAGTGTCCTAGGGACAGGGGGCGGTGGGGCCAACGTCCTGACTTTC. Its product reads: CSASVLGTGGGGANVLTF.